This T cell receptor (beta chain) came from a study of beta chain features in type 1 diabetes (dated by TCRdb to 2017 to 2018). General notes on the study: Mean age, gender distribution, total cell number and subset yield were not different between patients and healthy donors. A total of some 100,000,000 sorted cells were examined across all samples, and a strong correlation was observed between cell number per subset and RNA yield. In the study, recently diagnosed type 1 diabetes patients and matched healthy donors were compared on the TCRB repertoires of their sorted circulating CD4+ T cell subsets. Regulatory and stem cell-like memory subsets were obtained from only 8 patients and roughly 8 healthy donors, while naive and central memory subsets were obtained from all 30 or so donors. Overall results and qualifications from the work: Because cDNA was sequenced instead of genomic DNA, highly expressing activated cells could be over-represented, though the groups showed no difference in activation or CD3 levels. At VDJ recombination sites, patients with type 1 diabetes made fewer insertions and deleted more nucleotides, a pattern implying thymic rearrangement abnormalities. Naive, central memory and regulatory TCRB repertoires appeared to be more alike among patients than among healthy donors. Shorter templates might be favored by PCR, yet because patient and control samples were amplified and corrected together, any such skew would affect both groups equally. Only small numbers of individuals were included in the HLA sub-analyses, which left unresolved whether HLA type had any influence on TCRB rearrangement. A moderate but significant shortening of TCRB CDR3 length was observed in type 1 diabetes patients in all four CD4+ subsets.

The entire amount of isolated RNA was reverse transcribed using the High Capacity cDNA Reverse Transcription Kit, so the sequenced TCRB transcripts were expressed ones. Deep immunoSEQ sequencing was performed on naive, central memory and regulatory T cell samples, with an average of around 3.4 million total reads per sample. Sorted cells were lysed in RLT buffer and RNA was extracted with DNase-treated RNeasy Micro or Mini kits, depending on cell number. To prevent cross-contamination, each cell subset was processed individually, whereas patient and healthy donor samples were processed jointly. TCRB sequences were amplified from cDNA with the immunoSEQ multiplex PCR, producing 87-bp fragments spanning the CDR3 region. Sequencing of the amplicons was done on the Illumina HiSeq platform. As for the authors' bioinformatics: Synthetic template baselines were used to correct PCR bias computationally, reads within Hamming distance 2 were collapsed, and singletons that could not be merged were discarded. Reads were aligned against IMGT so that V, D and J genes, CDR3 length and insertions or deletions at six rearrangement sites could be assigned. Clonotype counts were normalized to sorted cell number within each subset before computing true diversity and Gini coefficients with the tcR R package. The overlap coefficient, calculated on TCRB nucleotide sequences, was used to measure repertoire sharing. TCRdb limited this immuneACCESS table to in-frame rearrangements with V and J called. A share of clones is missing; checked studies link under half to unresolved V genes, and the rest is unexplained. V and J calls plus clone size are reproduced from that table; the DNA served to infer D and trimming. The sample table records approximately 170,000 clones; approximately 8.4% of these occur just once. The ten largest make up over 2% of the sample.

For this chain, trimming is 0 bases at the V end and 7 bases at the J end, and the number of junction bases without a gene match is 6. The germline V gene (reference sequence) yields SGHNT for CDR1 and YYREEE for CDR2. From the cysteine up to the phenylalanine, the CDR3 has a length of 14 residues. Only the CDR3 DNA stays, 42 bases, in frame from base 1. From each donor, a single peripheral blood sample of about 120 mL on average was drawn into heparinised tubes. A BD FACSAria II was used to sort naive, central memory, regulatory and stem cell-like memory CD4+ T cells with a panel that included CD45RO, CCR7, CD25, CD127, CD95 and CD27. All sorted populations exceeded 95% purity. PBMCs were isolated right away by Lymphoprep density gradient centrifugation and were stained directly, without culture. So that batch effects would be minimized, each experiment stained and sorted samples in pairs, pairing one healthy donor with one patient.

This clone was counted only a few times. What this receptor recognizes is not known. Base qualities were left out, and no much larger clone turns up one base away. This TCR was sampled from a woman in her late teens or twenties in good health. Sequencing input: central memory CD4+ T cells from blood. Recombination joined TRBV5-4 with TRBJ2-5, with TRBD2 identical over 7 junction bases. The DNA is as follows: TGTGCCAGCAGCTTGGGAACGGGGGGATGGACCCAGTACTTC. Its amino acids are CASSLGTGGWTQYF. Here the CDR3 is joined to the reference TRBV5-4 and TRBJ2-5 genes, and the full variable domain is: ETGVTQSPTHLIKTRGQQVTLRCSSQSGHNTVSWYQQALGQGPQFIFQYYREEENGRGNFPPRFSGLQFPNYSSELNVNALELDDSALYLCASSLGTGGWTQYFGPGTRLLVL.